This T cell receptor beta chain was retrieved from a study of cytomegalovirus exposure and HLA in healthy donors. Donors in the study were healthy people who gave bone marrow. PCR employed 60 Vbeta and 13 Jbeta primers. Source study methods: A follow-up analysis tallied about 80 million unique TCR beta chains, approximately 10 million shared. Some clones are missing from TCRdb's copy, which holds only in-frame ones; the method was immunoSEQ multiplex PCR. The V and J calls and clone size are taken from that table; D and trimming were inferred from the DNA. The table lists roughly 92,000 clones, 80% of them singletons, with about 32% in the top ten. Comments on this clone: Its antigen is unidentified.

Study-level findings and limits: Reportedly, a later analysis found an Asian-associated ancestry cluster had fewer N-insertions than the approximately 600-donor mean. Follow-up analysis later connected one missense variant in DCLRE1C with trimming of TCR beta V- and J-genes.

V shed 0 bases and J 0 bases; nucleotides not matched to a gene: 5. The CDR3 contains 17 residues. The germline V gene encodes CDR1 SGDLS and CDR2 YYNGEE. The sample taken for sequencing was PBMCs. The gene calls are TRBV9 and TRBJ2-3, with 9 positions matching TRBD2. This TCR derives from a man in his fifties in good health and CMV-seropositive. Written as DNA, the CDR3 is TGTGCCAGCAGCGTAGCGTCTAGCGGGGCTAGCACAGATACGCAGTATTTT. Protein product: CASSVASSGASTDTQYF.